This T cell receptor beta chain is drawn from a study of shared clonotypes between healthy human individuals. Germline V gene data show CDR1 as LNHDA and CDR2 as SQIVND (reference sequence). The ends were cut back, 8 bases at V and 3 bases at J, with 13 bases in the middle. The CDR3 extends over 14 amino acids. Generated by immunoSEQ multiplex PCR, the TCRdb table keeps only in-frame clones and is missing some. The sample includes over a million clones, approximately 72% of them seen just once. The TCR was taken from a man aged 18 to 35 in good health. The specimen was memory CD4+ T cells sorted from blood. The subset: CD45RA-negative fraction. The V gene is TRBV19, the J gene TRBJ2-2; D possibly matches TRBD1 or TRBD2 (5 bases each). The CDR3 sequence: CASGGWVDTGELFF. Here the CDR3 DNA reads TGTGCCAGTGGGGGTTGGGTGGACACCGGGGAGCTGTTTTTT.